The 8 T cell receptor beta chains below all came from one sample that was sequenced in a study of cytomegalovirus exposure and HLA in healthy donors (dated by TCRdb to 2016 to 2017). Library construction relied on the immunoSEQ multiplex PCR assay. TCRdb limited this immuneACCESS table to in-frame rearrangements with V and J called. A share of clones is missing; checked studies link under half to unresolved V genes, and the rest is unexplained. In this sample the table shows about 200,000 clones, about 84% of which occur a single time. More than 1.1% of the sample is held by the ten biggest clonotypes. Sequencing input: PBMCs. These receptor sequences come from a woman under 30 in good health and CMV-seronegative.

The V call is TRBV27, the J call TRBJ1-1; tentative D call: TRBD1 (5 bases). This CDR3 is 14 amino acids long. The germline V and J ends were trimmed by 6 bases and 0 bases, with 11 bases remaining between them. The V gene's germline CDR1 is MNHEY and CDR2 SMNVEV (reference sequence). DNA for the CDR3: TGTGCCAGCAGGGAGACAGACCTGAACACTGAAGCTTTCTTT. Protein sequence: CASRETDLNTEAFF.

The chain joins TRBV7-6 to TRBJ2-2, with 7 bases aligning to TRBD1. V lost 2 bases, J lost 6 bases, and 0 bases stayed unmatched. Germline V gene data show CDR1 as SGHVS and CDR2 as FNYEAQ. The CDR3 spans 13 residues. Written as DNA, the CDR3 is TGTGCCAGCAGCTTACAGGGGGCCGGGGAGCTGTTTTTT. Translating it yields CASSLQGAGELFF.

J is TRBJ2-1 and V is TRBV2; TRBD2 matches 10 bases. The CDR3 is made up of 16 amino acids. The germline gives CDR1 SNHLY, CDR2 FYNNEI. Trimming at V came to 2 bases and at J to 4 bases, leaving 5 bases not matched to a gene. The CDR3: CASSERGTSVYNEQFF. CDR3 nucleotides: TGTGCCAGCAGTGAAAGGGGGACTAGCGTATACAATGAGCAGTTCTTC. The variable domain in full, completed from reference TRBV2 and TRBJ2-1, reads EPEVTQTPSHQVTQMGQEVILRCVPISNHLYFYWYRQILGQKVEFLVSFYNNEISEKSEIFDDQFSVERPDGSNFTLKIRSTKLEDSAMYFCASSERGTSVYNEQFFGPGTRLTVL.

J is TRBJ1-1 and V is TRBV5-1; D is possibly TRBD1 (6 bases). There are 17 residues in the CDR3. V was cut by 4 bases and J by 3 bases, with 22 bases left in between. Germline loops: CDR1 SGHRS, CDR2 YFSETQ. CDR3 sequence (DNA): TGCGCCAGCAGCGCGTTTCGGACTAGGGGGAGTCACACTGAAGCTTTCTTT. This codes for CASSAFRTRGSHTEAFF.

The chain links TRBV6-6 to TRBJ1-1; 8 bases fit TRBD1. The V and J ends lost 4 bases and 0 bases, in that order; junction bases with no gene match: 4. The CDR3 totals 15 residues. Germline lookup yields CDR1 MNHNY and CDR2 SVGAGI (reference sequence). The CDR3 loop reads CASSFGTGMNTEAFF. CDR3 nucleotides: TGTGCCAGCAGTTTCGGGACAGGTATGAACACTGAAGCTTTCTTT.

This chain links TRBV13 with TRBJ1-3, with no clear D. The CDR3 extends over 15 amino acids. V gave up 5 bases and J gave up 0 bases, with 11 bases separating them. Germline CDR1 and CDR2: PRHDT and FYEKMQ (reference sequence). This CDR3 reads CASSPRGYSGNTIYF. In nucleotides, the CDR3 is TGTGCCAGCAGCCCTCGAGGATACTCTGGAAACACCATATATTTT.

The chain employs TRBV29-1 and TRBJ2-7; TRBD2 agrees at 11 bases. This CDR3 spans 15 amino acids. The germline V gene encodes CDR1 SQVTM and CDR2 ANQGSEA. After removal of 3 bases from V and 2 bases from J, the junction contained 6 bases not matched to a gene. The CDR3 here is CSVEVGTSGTYEQYF. As DNA, the CDR3 is TGCAGCGTTGAGGTGGGGACTAGCGGAACCTACGAGCAGTACTTC.

V is TRBV4-1 and J is TRBJ2-7; 11 nucleotides align to TRBD1. With V trimmed by 5 bases and J by 2 bases, 11 bases remained unmatched. This CDR3 is built from 17 residues. Germline V gene lookup returns CDR1 MGHRA and CDR2 YSYEKL. CDR3 coding DNA: TGCGCCAGCAGCTTCGGACAGGGGGCTTCTGCCCCCTACGAGCAGTACTTC. It yields the protein CASSFGQGASAPYEQYF.